This TCR beta chain emerged from a study of T cell repertoires in cytomegalovirus infection. The CDR3 runs 13 residues. Looked up from germline, CDR1 is ENHRY and CDR2 is SYGVKD. The germline V and J ends were trimmed by 11 bases and 1 base, with 14 bases remaining between them. Using its own MiXCR run on the reads, TCRdb lists one record per CDR3 protein. The top ten clones hold around 13% of a sample with about 530,000 distinct CDR3 sequences, about a quarter of them seen once. This clonotype was observed a single time. V gene TRBV10-3 combines with J gene TRBJ1-1, with D uncertain. The TCR was taken from a human donor in good health (CMV status not recorded). Some clones in this sample may be carry-over from other donors' samples. The sequenced material came from PBMCs. This CDR3 reads CAASAHGNTEAFF. The CDR3 nucleotides read TGTGCCGCCTCGGCTCATGGGAACACTGAAGCTTTCTTT.